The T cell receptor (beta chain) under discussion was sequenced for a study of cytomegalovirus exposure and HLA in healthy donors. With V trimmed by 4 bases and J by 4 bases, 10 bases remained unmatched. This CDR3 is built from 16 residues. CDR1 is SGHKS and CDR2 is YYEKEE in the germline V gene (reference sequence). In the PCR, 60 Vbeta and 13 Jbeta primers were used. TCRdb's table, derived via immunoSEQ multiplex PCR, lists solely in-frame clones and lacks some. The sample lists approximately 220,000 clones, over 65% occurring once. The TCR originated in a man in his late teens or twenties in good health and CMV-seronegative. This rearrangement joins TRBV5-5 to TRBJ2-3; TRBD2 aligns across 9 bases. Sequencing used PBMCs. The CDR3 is CASSPWGLAVSDTQYF. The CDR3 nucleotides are TGTGCCAGCAGCCCGTGGGGACTAGCAGTATCAGATACGCAGTATTTT.